This T cell receptor (beta chain) was recorded in a study of CD8+CD57+ T cells in acquired aplastic anemia. Points from the study as a whole: Patients did not significantly differ from controls in CD8+ Simpson's diversity.

Profiling of TCR beta VDJ combinations and CDR3 sequences used genomic DNA as template. In TCRdb, the reads were re-called with MiXCR into one record per CDR3 protein. The sample shows 200,000 to 300,000 distinct CDR3 sequences, less than 85% of them seen only once. The CDR3 is 14 residues long. Germline V lookup: CDR1 DFQATT, CDR2 SNEGSKA (reference sequence). Germline trimming cut 0 bases from V and 3 bases from J; bases unmatched to any gene: 3. An expansion of CD8+CD57+ cells by flow cytometry had been shown in patients chosen for sequencing. This clonotype was observed at least ten times. What it binds is unknown.

This TCR derives from a human donor with aplastic anemia. The V call is TRBV20-1, the J call TRBJ2-7; 9 nucleotides match TRBD1. Sequenced sample: sorted CD4+, CD8+, or CD8+CD57+ T cells (not recorded which) from PBMCs. This CDR3 is CSARDGDRDYEQYF. For the CDR3, the DNA is TGCAGTGCTAGAGACGGGGACAGGGACTACGAGCAGTACTTC.